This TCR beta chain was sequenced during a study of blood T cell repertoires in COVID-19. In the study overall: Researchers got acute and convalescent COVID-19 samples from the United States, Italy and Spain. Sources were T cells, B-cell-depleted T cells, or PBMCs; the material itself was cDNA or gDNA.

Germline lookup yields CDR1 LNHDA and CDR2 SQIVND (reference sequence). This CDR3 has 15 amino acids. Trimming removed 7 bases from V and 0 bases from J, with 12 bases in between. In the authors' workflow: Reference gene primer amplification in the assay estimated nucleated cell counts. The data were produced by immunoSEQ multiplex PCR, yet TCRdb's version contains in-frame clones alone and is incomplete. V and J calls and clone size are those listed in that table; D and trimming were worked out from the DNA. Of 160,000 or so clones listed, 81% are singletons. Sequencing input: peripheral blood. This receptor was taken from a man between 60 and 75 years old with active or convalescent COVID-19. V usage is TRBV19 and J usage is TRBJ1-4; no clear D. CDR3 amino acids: CASTRRGATNEKLFF. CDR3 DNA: TGTGCCAGTACCCGACGGGGAGCAACTAATGAAAAACTGTTTTTT. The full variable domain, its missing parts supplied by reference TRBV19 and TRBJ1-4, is DGGITQSPKYLFRKEGQNVTLSCEQNLNHDAMYWYRQDPGQGLRLIYYSQIVNDFQKGDIAEGYSVSREKKESFPLTVTSAQKNPTAFYLCASTRRGATNEKLFFGSGTQLSVL.